This is a list of T cell receptor beta chains from one sample in a study of blood T cell repertoires in COVID-19. Data came from immunoSEQ multiplex PCR; TCRdb stores just in-frame clones and leaves some out. The sample includes about 180,000 clones, approximately 83% of them seen just once. The sample was peripheral blood. All receptors come from a human donor with active or convalescent COVID-19. The donor label of this sample is uncertain. Both conserved end residues are trimmed from each CDR3. The D gene is left open where the match is weak.

TRBD1	TRBJ2-5	13	TRBV7-2	ASSRTGVTLETQY
NA	TRBJ2-7	14	TRBV7-8	ASSLMVGQGVHEQY
TRBD1	TRBJ1-2	13	TRBV9	ASSLGPGQPYGYT
NA	TRBJ2-2	9	TRBV12-3/TRBV12-4	ASSRTGELF
NA	TRBJ2-7	11	TRBV5-5	ASSLASSYEQY
NA	TRBJ1-2	16	TRBV23-1	ASSQSLLTRWPSEGYT
NA	TRBJ1-1	12	TRBV12-5	ASGLRGMDTEAF
NA	TRBJ2-7	11	TRBV11-2	ASSLTGQYEQY
TRBD2	TRBJ2-1	12	TRBV6-5	ASRSGGAYNEQF
NA	TRBJ2-3	13	TRBV29-1	SVEAPAGPTDTQY
TRBD1	TRBJ1-1	13	TRBV2	AINQQGRLNTEAF
TRBD2	TRBJ2-5	14	TRBV5-4	ASSPGGPSGTETQY
NA	TRBJ1-6	12	TRBV3-1/TRBV3-2	ASSPRGNGSPLH
NA	TRBJ1-5	14	TRBV7-9	ASSRFKDGGNQPQH
NA	TRBJ1-1	14	TRBV25-1	ASRDRFGGSSTEAF